A selection of T cell receptor beta chains follows, all from one sample in a study of shared clonotypes between healthy human individuals. Method: immunoSEQ multiplex PCR; TCRdb's copy keeps in-frame clones and lacks some. The repertoire consists of about 2 million clones, with approximately 95% occurring once and the leading ten covering under 1.5%. Material for sequencing was naive CD8+ T cells sorted from blood. These receptors came from a man younger than 35 in good health. Both conserved end residues are trimmed from each CDR3. Each record gives: D gene, J gene, V gene, CDR3 protein. The D gene is left open where the match is weak.

>NA|TRBJ2-1|TRBV19
ASSMGASSYNEQF
>TRBD1|TRBJ1-6|TRBV27
ASSPWDSNSPLH
>NA|TRBJ1-3|TRBV14
ASSQDLSGNTIY
>TRBD1|TRBJ2-7|TRBV5-4
ASSPPDRVGEQY
>NA|TRBJ1-1|TRBV27
ASSAWLGGSTEAF
>TRBD2|TRBJ2-1|TRBV14
ASSLGLASSYNEQF
>TRBD2|TRBJ2-1|TRBV6-5
ATLPGLGFHEQF
>NA|TRBJ2-2|TRBV9
ASSPRVGGTGELF
>NA|TRBJ2-3|TRBV9
ASSGPMALGTDTQY
>TRBD1|TRBJ2-3|TRBV7-9
ASSSTKTGGRPFDTQY
>NA|TRBJ2-2|TRBV19
ASSPTLFGGDTGELF
>NA|TRBJ2-7|TRBV7-9
ASSLGVEQY
>TRBD1|TRBJ2-2|TRBV7-9
ASSLLQGDGSGELF
>NA|TRBJ2-7|TRBV7-8
ASSFFPIPRTSYEQY
>NA|TRBJ1-1|TRBV7-9
ASSLVGSEEAF
>TRBD1|TRBJ2-7|TRBV5-1
ASSGRDSYEQY
>NA|TRBJ2-2|TRBV6-5
ASSPGLTGELF
>NA|TRBJ2-1|TRBV5-6
ASSLLGDYNEQF
>NA|TRBJ2-3|TRBV9
ASSVVNTDTQY
>NA|TRBJ2-1|TRBV7-9
ASSTADSNPYNEQF
>TRBD1|TRBJ1-5|TRBV19
ASSITGGEGNQPQH
>NA|TRBJ1-1|TRBV4-1
ASSQSPQSDMNTEAF
>NA|TRBJ1-2|TRBV30
AWTLGAAGDIYGYT
>TRBD1|TRBJ1-6|TRBV13
ASGNRDRVSPLH
>TRBD2|TRBJ2-1|TRBV5-6
ASSLEASGIYNEQF
>NA|TRBJ2-7|TRBV13
ASSSGTYEQY
>NA|TRBJ1-1|TRBV29-1
SVEDPGVEAF
>NA|TRBJ2-1|TRBV28
ATLGSSYNEQF
>NA|TRBJ1-2|TRBV28
ASTPDTNYGYT
>TRBD2|TRBJ2-7|TRBV5-1
ASSLGLAGGPYEQY
>NA|TRBJ2-5|TRBV13
ASSLVDRTRALLKETQY
>NA|TRBJ2-7|TRBV7-9
ASSPTGYPYEQY
>TRBD2|TRBJ2-3|TRBV7-9
ASSTTLLAGVLTDTQY
>NA|TRBJ2-7|TRBV5-1
ASSFPGTYEQY
>NA|TRBJ1-2|TRBV9
ASSEPDSSNYGYT
>NA|TRBJ2-5|TRBV19
ASSMEGGETQY
>TRBD2|TRBJ2-1|TRBV27
ATGLAGYNEQF
>TRBD2|TRBJ2-7|TRBV2
ASRELAIYEQY
>TRBD2|TRBJ2-7|TRBV2
ASRLAGLYEQY
>NA|TRBJ1-6|TRBV7-6
ASSVAVTNSPLH
>NA|TRBJ2-2|TRBV5-6
ASSLLQGKKDTGELF
>NA|TRBJ1-2|TRBV6-5
ASSSPEGVFGYT
>NA|TRBJ2-7|TRBV5-6
ASSLANYEQY
>NA|TRBJ2-7|TRBV27
ASRIGTSLSEQY
>NA|TRBJ2-3|TRBV6-1
ASSAVGRGPTDTQY
>NA|TRBJ1-1|TRBV7-9
ASSLELTEAF
>TRBD1|TRBJ2-7|TRBV28
ASSFGTGYHEQY
>TRBD2|TRBJ2-3|TRBV13
ASSLGTSVSTDTQY
>NA|TRBJ2-7|TRBV18
ASSPSTGVQGHPYEQY
>NA|TRBJ1-3|TRBV7-2
ASSLDSNSGNTIY
>NA|TRBJ2-5|TRBV5-4
ASSLGGEETQY
>TRBD2|TRBJ2-1|TRBV6-5
ASSLGLAGVEQF
>NA|TRBJ1-1|TRBV11-2
ASSLMVGAEAF
>NA|TRBJ2-1|TRBV27
ASSGLDHSYNEQF
>TRBD1|TRBJ2-3|TRBV7-3
ASSYGQGGTDTQY